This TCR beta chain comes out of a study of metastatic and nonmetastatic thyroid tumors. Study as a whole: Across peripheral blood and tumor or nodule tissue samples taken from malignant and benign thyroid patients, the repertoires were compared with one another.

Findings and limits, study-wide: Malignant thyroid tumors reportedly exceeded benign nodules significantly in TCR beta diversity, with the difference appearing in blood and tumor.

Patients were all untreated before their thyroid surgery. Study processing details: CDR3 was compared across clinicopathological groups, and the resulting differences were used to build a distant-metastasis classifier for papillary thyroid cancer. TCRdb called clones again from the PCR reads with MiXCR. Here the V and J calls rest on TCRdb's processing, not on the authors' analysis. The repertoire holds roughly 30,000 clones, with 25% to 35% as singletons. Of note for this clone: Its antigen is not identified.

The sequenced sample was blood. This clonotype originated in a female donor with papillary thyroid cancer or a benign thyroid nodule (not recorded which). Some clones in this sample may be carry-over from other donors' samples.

CDR3 coding DNA: TGTGCCAGCAGCCCAAGCTCCGGGACAGGGAAAGGCGAGCAGTACTTC. It codes for CASSPSSGTGKGEQYF. The chain combines TRBV28 with TRBJ2-7; 9 bases align to TRBD1. The germline CDR1 and CDR2 sequences are MDHEN and SYDVKM. The CDR3 is 16 residues long. The V segment lost 6 bases and the J segment 6 bases; nucleotides outside the gene matches: 15.